This TCR beta chain appears in the sequencing data of a study of breast tumors, draining lymph nodes, adjacent tissues. CDR1 MNHNS and CDR2 SASEGT come from the germline V gene. Trimming pared 10 bases from V and 0 bases from J, leaving 13 bases between. This CDR3 region has 14 residues. TCRdb re-called the multiplex PCR reads with MiXCR, one entry per CDR3 protein. In the table there are 100,000 to 150,000 distinct CDR3 sequences, less than 20% of which are singletons. Axillary draining lymph nodes of breast cancer patients supplied the node samples. This clonotype was seen at least ten times. Its antigen is as yet unknown. The study, taken as a whole, reports: Tumor and nontumor repertoires were significantly more similar in luminal-like than in basal-like breast cancer. Most tumor T cells seemingly derive from lymph node, then expand in tumor. The lymph node origin of tumor T cells was framed as consistent with a hypothesis, not demonstrated. Tumors had less TCR diversity than lymph nodes, more than nontumor tissue.

The source of this sequence is a female donor with breast cancer. Some clones in this sample may be carry-over from other donors' samples. This chain uses TRBV6-1 with TRBJ2-1; D tentatively fits TRBD1 or TRBD2 (5 bases each). The sample was axillary lymph node tissue. CDR3 protein: CATRGGDSYNEQFF. The CDR3 bases are TGTGCCACTCGGGGCGGTGACTCCTACAATGAGCAGTTCTTC.